This T cell receptor beta chain was obtained from a study of T cells after posttransplantation cyclophosphamide. TCRdb's copy holds only in-frame clones and misses some; the assay was immunoSEQ multiplex PCR. The repertoire has tens of thousands of clones, around 78% of them found once; the top ten carry 7.5% to 10%. Study results and limitations: Later blood repertoires were often dominated by clones from the donor CD8+ memory compartment.

Cyclophosphamide on days +3 and +4 followed busulfan-fludarabine conditioning and a marrow graft. To note about this clone: No antigen is known for it.

CDR3 size: 13 residues. Germline assignment: CDR1 ENHRY and CDR2 SYGVKD. V was clipped by 4 bases and J by 7 bases, with 11 bases between them. The TCR was taken from a female patient aged 40-50 years who received an allogeneic stem cell transplant from a related donor, was CMV-positive, and had no GVHD. The graft donor may account for some of the T cells. The starting material was CD4+ T cells sorted from blood, obtained around 2,000 days after a stem cell transplant with posttransplant cyclophosphamide. This rearrangement joins TRBV10-3 to TRBJ2-1; no clear D gene. Written as DNA, the CDR3 is TGTGCCATCAGTGTAGCCCTCCAGAATGAGCAGTTCTTC. Amino acids: CAISVALQNEQFF.